This T cell receptor (beta chain) came from a study of cytomegalovirus exposure and HLA in healthy donors. Study at large: Around 180 million T cells yielded 100 million or so unique TCR beta sequences in earlier analysis. For the approximately 360 genotyped donors, around 76% fell within the Caucasian-associated ancestry cluster.

13 Jbeta primers and 60 Vbeta primers were used for the PCR. Here immunoSEQ multiplex PCR was the method, and the copy in TCRdb shows in-frame clones only, minus some. This specimen shows approximately 43,000 clones; the ten leading clones hold around 1.8%. The sequence derives from a young woman in good health and CMV-seronegative. Sequences were obtained from PBMCs.

The CDR3 reads CTSSQQGEPYEQYF. The CDR3 bases are TGCACCAGCAGCCAACAGGGGGAGCCCTACGAGCAGTACTTC. The chain recombines TRBV1 with TRBJ2-7; the DNA was not used to check the table's D call, TRBD1. TRBV1 is tagged as a pseudogene. The CDR3 extends over 14 amino acids.